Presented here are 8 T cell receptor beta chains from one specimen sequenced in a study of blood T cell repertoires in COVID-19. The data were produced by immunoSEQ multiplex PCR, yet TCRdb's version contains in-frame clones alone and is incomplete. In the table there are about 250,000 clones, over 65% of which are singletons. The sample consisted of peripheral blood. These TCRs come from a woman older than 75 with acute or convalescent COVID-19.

The CDR3 nucleotides are TGTGCCAGCAGTGAGGGGTCCGGGACTAGCGGGAGTGAGACCCAGTACTTC. It yields the protein CASSEGSGTSGSETQYF. This chain links TRBV2 with TRBJ2-5, with TRBD2 identical over 14 bases. This CDR3 is 17 amino acids long. The germline V gene has CDR1 SNHLY and CDR2 FYNNEI. With V trimmed by 3 bases and J by 5 bases, 8 bases remained unmatched.

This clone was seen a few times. The CDR3 reads CASRPPRGSSTDTQYF. The DNA of the CDR3 is TGTGCCAGCAGGCCGCCCAGGGGCTCAAGCACAGATACGCAGTATTTT. The V gene is TRBV6-6, the J gene TRBJ2-3; tentative D call: TRBD1 (6 bases). CDR3 length: 16 residues. Trimming stripped 6 bases from V and 0 bases from J, with 16 bases between. CDR1 MNHNY and CDR2 SVGAGI come from the germline V gene (reference sequence).

As DNA, the CDR3 is TGTGCCAGCCTACTTCGCGCAGGGCTCACTGAAGCTTTCTTT. Amino acids: CASLLRAGLTEAFF. The chain carries TRBV2 and TRBJ1-1; maybe TRBD1 (5 bases). V was shortened by 8 bases and J by 4 bases, with 17 bases between the two germline ends. The V gene's germline CDR1 is SNHLY and CDR2 FYNNEI. The length of the CDR3 is 14 residues. The full variable domain, in which reference TRBV2 and TRBJ1-1 provide the parts outside the CDR3, is EPEVTQTPSHQVTQMGQEVILRCVPISNHLYFYWYRQILGQKVEFLVSFYNNEISEKSEIFDDQFSVERPDGSNFTLKIRSTKLEDSAMYFCASLLRAGLTEAFFGQGTRLTVV.

Here the CDR3 reads CASSQDLTSGGETQYF. Written as DNA, the CDR3 is TGTGCCAGCAGCCAAGATCTAACTAGCGGGGGAGAGACCCAGTACTTC. The rearrangement uses TRBV3-1 (or the pseudogene TRBV3-2) and TRBJ2-5; the match to TRBD2 covers 11 bases. V was pared by 0 bases and J by 4 bases, with 4 bases of the junction left unmatched. The CDR3 totals 16 residues. From germline, CDR1 is LGHDT and CDR2 YNNKEL (reference sequence).

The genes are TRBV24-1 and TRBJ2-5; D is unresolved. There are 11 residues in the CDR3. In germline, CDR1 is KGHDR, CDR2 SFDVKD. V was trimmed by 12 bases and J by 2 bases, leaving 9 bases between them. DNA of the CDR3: TGTGCCCCCCAGAGGCAAGAGACCCAGTACTTC. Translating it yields CAPQRQETQYF.

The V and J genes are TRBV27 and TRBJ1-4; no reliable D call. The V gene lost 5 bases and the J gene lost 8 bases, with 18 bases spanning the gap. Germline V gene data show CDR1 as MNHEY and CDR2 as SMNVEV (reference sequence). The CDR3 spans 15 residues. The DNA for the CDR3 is TGTGCCAGCAGTGAGTACGAGGCCTCCAAGGAAAAACTGTTTTTT. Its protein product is CASSEYEASKEKLFF.

The DNA of the CDR3 is TGTGCCAGCTCACCACCATTAGGAGAAACTGAAGCTTTCTTT. Its translation: CASSPPLGETEAFF. The V call is TRBV18, the J call TRBJ1-1; D unresolved. The V gene's germline CDR1 is KGHSH and CDR2 LQKENI. The CDR3 covers 14 residues. Trimming removed 0 bases from V and 5 bases from J, with 10 bases in between.

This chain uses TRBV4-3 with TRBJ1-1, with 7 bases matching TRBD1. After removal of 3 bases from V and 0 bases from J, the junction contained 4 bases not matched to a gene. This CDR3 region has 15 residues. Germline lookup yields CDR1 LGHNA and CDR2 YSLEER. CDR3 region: CASSQGQGVNTEAFF. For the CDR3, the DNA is TGCGCCAGCAGCCAGGGTCAGGGGGTGAACACTGAAGCTTTCTTT.